The 9 T cell receptor beta chains below all came from one sample that was sequenced in a study of OX40 agonist ivuxolimab in advanced cancers. Produced via immunoSEQ multiplex PCR; TCRdb's table is partial and in-frame only. The sample lists tens of thousands of clones, roughly nine tenths seen once, with about 19% in the top ten. Sequencing used CD4+ or CD8+ T cells sorted from blood, obtained in a trial of the OX40 agonist ivuxolimab. The receptors here all came from an adult with an advanced solid tumor such as melanoma, head and neck, liver or kidney cancer.

The chain joins TRBV15 to TRBJ1-1; D gene unclear. In germline, CDR1 is LNHNV, CDR2 YYDKDF (reference sequence). The length of the CDR3 is 14 residues. Trimming took off 1 base at V and 2 bases at J, with 8 bases between the two ends. Here the CDR3 DNA reads TGTGCCACCAGCAGAGTCGGGGTTAACACTGAAGCTTTCTTT. Translated: CATSRVGVNTEAFF.

The CDR3 coding sequence is TGTGCCAGCAGCTTAGGTTTCTTGCTTGCAACTAATGAAAAACTGTTTTTT. Residues: CASSLGFLLATNEKLFF. The gene calls are TRBV11-2 and TRBJ1-4; no firm D call. The ends were cut back, 1 base at V and 0 bases at J, with 12 bases in the middle. CDR3 length: 17 amino acids. Per the germline V gene, CDR1 is SGHAT and CDR2 is FQNNGV.

This chain joins TRBV9 and TRBJ2-7; 11 bases agree with TRBD2. The length of the CDR3 is 14 residues. Germline CDR1 is SGDLS and CDR2 is YYNGEE. After removal of 4 bases from V and 6 bases from J, the junction contained 6 bases not matched to a gene. CDR3 nucleotide sequence: TGTGCCAGCAGCATTTCCGGGACTAGCGGCGAGCAGTACTTC. Its protein is CASSISGTSGEQYF.

J is TRBJ2-3 and V is TRBV28; 8 bases align to TRBD2. With V trimmed by 5 bases and J by 1 base, 14 bases remained unmatched. The germline CDR1 and CDR2 sequences are MDHEN and SYDVKM. The CDR3 contains 18 residues. CDR3 loop: CASSPAPGGRWRTDTQYF. Written as DNA, the CDR3 is TGTGCCAGCAGTCCTGCCCCGGGGGGGAGGTGGCGCACAGATACGCAGTATTTT. The full variable domain, rest sourced from reference TRBV28 and TRBJ2-3, is DVKVTQSSRYLVKRTGEKVFLECVQDMDHENMFWYRQDPGLGLRLIYFSYDVKMKEKGDIPEGYSVSREKKERFSLILESASTNQTSMYLCASSPAPGGRWRTDTQYFGPGTRLTVL.

The chain recombines TRBV28 with TRBJ1-6, with 7 bases that match TRBD1. Germline V CDR1 and CDR2: MDHEN, SYDVKM. V shed 1 base and J 8 bases; nucleotides not matched to a gene: 14. The length of the CDR3 is 18 residues. The CDR3 reads CASSLSTGMSKLDSPLHF. The CDR3 bases are TGTGCCAGCAGTTTATCGACAGGGATGTCAAAATTGGATTCACCCCTCCACTTT.

The chain recombines TRBV29-1 with TRBJ1-1; 9 bases are a match to TRBD1. With V trimmed by 7 bases and J by 4 bases, 13 bases remained unmatched. The germline CDR1 and CDR2 sequences are SQVTM and ANQGSEA. The CDR3 is 15 residues long. CDR3 sequence: CSAWGYRGQGTEAFF. CDR3 nucleotide sequence: TGCAGCGCTTGGGGTTACAGGGGGCAGGGCACTGAAGCTTTCTTT.

The chain is built from TRBV7-9 and TRBJ1-5; no reliable D call. V was cut by 2 bases and J by 7 bases, with 9 bases left in between. This CDR3 contains 13 residues. Germline assignment: CDR1 SEHNR and CDR2 FQNEAQ (reference sequence). CDR3 coding DNA: TGTGCCAGCAGCTTAAAGGACCGGCAGCCCCAGCATTTT. Its translation is CASSLKDRQPQHF.

The chain combines TRBV29-1 with TRBJ1-1, with D hard to call. The germline CDR1 and CDR2 sequences are SQVTM and ANQGSEA. V gave up 3 bases and J gave up 5 bases, with 13 bases separating them. The CDR3 loop spans 13 amino acids. The CDR3 nucleotides read TGCAGCGTTGATGGGGAAGGCGGGACTGAAGCTTTCTTT. It is translated as CSVDGEGGTEAFF.

The V call is TRBV28, the J call TRBJ1-1; no reliable D call. V was shortened by 6 bases and J by 6 bases, with 14 bases between the two germline ends. CDR3 length: 13 amino acids. Germline V CDR1 and CDR2: MDHEN, SYDVKM. This CDR3 reads CASSLGRTSEAFF. In DNA form, the CDR3 reads TGTGCCAGCAGCCTTGGACGTACATCTGAAGCTTTCTTT. Drawing the rest from reference TRBV28 and TRBJ1-1, the complete variable domain is DVKVTQSSRYLVKRTGEKVFLECVQDMDHENMFWYRQDPGLGLRLIYFSYDVKMKEKGDIPEGYSVSREKKERFSLILESASTNQTSMYLCASSLGRTSEAFFGQGTRLTVV.